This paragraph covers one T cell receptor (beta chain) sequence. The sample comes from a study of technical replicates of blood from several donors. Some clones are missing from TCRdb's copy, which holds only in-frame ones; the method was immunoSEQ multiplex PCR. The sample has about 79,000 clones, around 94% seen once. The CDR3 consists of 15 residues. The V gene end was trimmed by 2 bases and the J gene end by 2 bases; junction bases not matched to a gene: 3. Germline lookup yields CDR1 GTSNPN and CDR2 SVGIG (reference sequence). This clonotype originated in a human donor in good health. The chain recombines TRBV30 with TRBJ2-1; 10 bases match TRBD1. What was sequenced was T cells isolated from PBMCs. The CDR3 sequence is CAWSSGQGTYNEQFF. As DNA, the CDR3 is TGTGCCTGGAGTTCGGGACAGGGGACCTACAATGAGCAGTTCTTC.